Presented here are 2 T cell receptor beta chains from one specimen sequenced in a study of vaccination and CD4 T cells after COVID-19. With the Oncomine TCR Beta short-read assay, DNA from cultured CD4+ T cells was sequenced. A single record per CDR3 protein comes from TCRdb applying MiXCR to the PCR reads. The sample has 5,500 to 6,500 distinct CDR3 sequences, about 28% seen once. Their antigen targets remain unknown. Treatment meaning: approximately 11-day PBMC culture with coronavirus spike peptide pools or control peptides (ViraFEST assay). CD4+ T cells of the unexposed donor were collected before the COVID-19 pandemic (2011-2018). The material sequenced was CD4+ T cells from blood, cultured in vitro. The source of these receptors is a human donor in good health.

Only a few counts were recorded for this clonotype. CDR3 loop: CASRKQGADEQFF. DNA of the CDR3: TGTGCCAGCAGGAAACAGGGGGCCGATGAGCAGTTCTTC. The chain recombines TRBV6-1 with TRBJ2-1; TRBD1 agrees at 9 bases. Trimming removed 6 bases from V and 8 bases from J; junction bases left unmatched: 5. Per germline, CDR1 MNHNS and CDR2 SASEGT. The CDR3 has 13 residues.

The chain is built from TRBV29-1 and TRBJ1-5; 7 bases align to TRBD1. The junction had 7 bases not matched to a gene; V was cut back by 4 bases and J by 4 bases. Germline V gene sequence: CDR1 SQVTM, CDR2 ANQGSEA. The CDR3 extends over 14 amino acids. CDR3 nucleotides: TGCAGCGTTGTGGGGACAGATTTAAATCAGCCCCAGCATTTT. Its translation is CSVVGTDLNQPQHF.